One sample yielded the 25 T cell receptor beta chains listed below, sequenced in a study of tumor-infiltrating lymphocytes in primary liver carcinoma. Constant-region priming of 500 ng total RNA yielded TCR beta cDNA. The TCR beta library was amplified through three nested multiplex PCR rounds in a modified ARM-PCR procedure. Two initial PCR rounds of about 11 cycles each paired TRBV1-TRBV30 forward primers with a C-beta reverse primer. Each CDR3 protein gets one entry after TCRdb re-called the multiplex PCR reads with MiXCR. The repertoire consists of fewer than 400,000 distinct CDR3 sequences, with 50% to 75% occurring once and the leading ten covering about 17%. Unsorted whole blood served as the source of blood RNA, and germline DNA was extracted as well. The sample comprised peripheral blood. The receptor source for this set is a woman in her twenties or thirties with primary liver carcinoma and hepatitis B virus infection.

Of note for this clonotype: A single base separates this from a much larger clone, so it may be a read error. The chain joins TRBV11-2 to TRBJ2-7, with a possible D match to TRBD1 (5 bases). This CDR3 has 13 amino acids. CDR1 and CDR2 from the germline V gene are SGHAT and FQNNGV. V was pared by 3 bases and J by 5 bases, with 11 bases between. CDR3 loop: CASSFPGFHEQYF. The CDR3 region has the DNA TGTGCCAGCAGCTTCCCAGGGTTCCACGAGCAGTACTTC.

This clonotype was counted many times. The rearrangement links TRBV12-3 or TRBV12-4 to TRBJ1-6; D gene uncertain. The CDR3 totals 12 residues. The ends were cut back, 6 bases at V and 4 bases at J, with 4 bases in the middle. DNA for the CDR3: TGTGCCAGCAGCGATTATAATTCACCCCTCCACTTT. Amino acid sequence: CASSDYNSPLHF.

Details on this clonotype: Compared with germline, one end of the junction differs, possibly owing to a read error. The V gene is TRBV4-1, the J gene TRBJ1-4, with D maybe TRBD1 (5 bases). Germline V gene sequence: CDR1 MGHRA, CDR2 YSYEKL. CDR3 length equals 14 residues. The CDR3 nucleotides are TGCGCCAGCAGCCAGGGGCCAACTAATGGAAAACTGTTTTTT. Residues: CASSQGPTNGKLFF.

This clonotype was counted many times. The chain combines TRBV11-2 with TRBJ2-1; possible D gene TRBD2, 5 bases. V shed 3 bases and J shed 1 base, with 7 bases lying between them. The germline V gene has CDR1 SGHAT and CDR2 FQNNGV. This CDR3 region has 14 residues. CDR3 in amino acids: CASSFGESYNEQFF. The CDR3 nucleotides read TGTGCCAGCAGCTTCGGGGAATCCTACAATGAGCAGTTCTTC.

This clonotype was seen a single time. The junction and the germline gene differ at one end; a read error may be behind it. The CDR3 region has the DNA TGTACCAGCAGCCCTTACGCCGGGGAGCTGTTTTTT. It is translated as CTSSPYAGELFF. The rearrangement joins TRBV11-2 to TRBJ2-2; D remains ambiguous. The CDR3 is 12 residues long. CDR1 and CDR2 from the germline V gene are SGHAT and FQNNGV.

The chain has TRBV24-1 and TRBJ2-2; D uncertain. From germline, CDR1 is KGHDR and CDR2 SFDVKD. The CDR3 sequence is 12 residues long. Trimming removed 3 bases at V and 7 bases at J, with 5 bases between. CDR3 sequence (DNA): TGTGCCACCAGTGATCCGAACGGGGAGCTGTTTTTT. This sequence encodes CATSDPNGELFF.

In the case of this clonotype: No conserved phenylalanine or tryptophan is present at the end of the CDR3, so a read error is the likely explanation. The rearrangement uses TRBV28 and TRBJ2-5; TRBD1 agrees at 10 bases. Germline trimming cut 5 bases from V and 4 bases from J; bases unmatched to any gene: 10. Germline CDR1 is MDHEN and CDR2 is SYDVKM. The CDR3 totals 16 residues. The DNA for the CDR3 is TGTGCCAGCAGTACCCCGGGACAGGGGCCGCGAGAGACCCAGTACTCC. This gives the protein CASSTPGQGPRETQYS.

Remarks on this clonotype: As the CDR3 is not closed by the conserved phenylalanine or tryptophan, this likely results from a read error. The V and J genes are TRBV11-2 and TRBJ2-3; 9 bases line up with TRBD2. V dropped 3 bases and J dropped 6; count of bases not matched to a gene: 10. The length of the CDR3 is 16 residues. Germline V gene data show CDR1 as SGHAT and CDR2 as FQNNGV. CDR3 loop: CASSLSSGIRRDTQYL. CDR3 nucleotides: TGTGCCAGCAGCTTGTCTAGCGGGATCCGCAGGGATACGCAGTATCTT.

This clonotype was seen ten or more times. CDR3 in DNA: TGTGCCAGCAACCCGGATGGGGGGAGGGCCATCGAGCAGTACTTC. As protein: CASNPDGGRAIEQYF. The chain employs TRBV11-3 and TRBJ2-7; 7 positions match TRBD2. The V segment lost 7 bases and the J segment 6 bases; nucleotides outside the gene matches: 15. Germline V lookup: CDR1 SGHNT, CDR2 YENEEA. The CDR3 runs 15 residues.

This clonotype appeared a few times. The rearrangement uses TRBV6-5 and TRBJ1-1, with D uncertain. The V end lost 4 bases, the J end lost 3 bases, and 18 bases lay between the germline ends. Germline V gene data show CDR1 as MNHEY and CDR2 as SVGAGI. This CDR3 has 16 amino acids. The CDR3 loop reads CASSSQDRPGDTEAFF. CDR3 coding DNA: TGTGCCAGCAGTTCCCAAGACCGCCCGGGCGACACTGAAGCTTTCTTT.

This chain joins TRBV12-3 or TRBV12-4 and TRBJ1-5; no firm D call. The length of the CDR3 is 15 residues. V lost 6 bases to trimming and J lost 3 bases, with 15 bases between them. CDR3 sequence reads: CASSLDRYINQPQHF. The DNA for the CDR3 is TGTGCCAGCAGCCTCGACCGATATATCAATCAGCCCCAGCATTTT.

This clonotype was seen many times. V and J are TRBV10-3 and TRBJ1-5; no clear D. With 4 bases removed from V and 3 bases from J, the gap between germline ends came to 4 bases. Germline V gene data show CDR1 as ENHRY and CDR2 as SYGVKD. The CDR3 is 12 residues long. The CDR3 protein is CAISANNQPQHF. Here the CDR3 DNA reads TGTGCCATCAGTGCTAACAATCAGCCCCAGCATTTT.

This clonotype was seen only once. This likely comes from a read error, as the CDR3 has no conserved phenylalanine or tryptophan at its end. The chain employs TRBV12-3 or TRBV12-4 and TRBJ1-2; no definite D call. V was shortened by 6 bases and J by 4 bases, with 15 bases between the two germline ends. CDR3 size: 14 residues. The CDR3 region has the DNA TGTGCCAGCAGCAACACAGTGTTAACCTATGGCTACACCTTG. The encoded protein is CASSNTVLTYGYTL.

This clonotype has a single count. This chain joins TRBV6-5 and TRBJ2-7; D gene uncertain. The CDR3 runs 12 residues. Germline V gene data show CDR1 as MNHEY and CDR2 as SVGAGI. Trimming pared 6 bases from V and 5 bases from J, leaving 11 bases between. The CDR3 loop reads CASRYNRDEQYF. The CDR3 DNA is TGTGCCAGCAGATACAACCGGGACGAGCAGTACTTC.

This clonotype appeared many times. The DNA of the CDR3 is TGTGCCAGCAGACTAGCGGGAGGTTCCACAGATACGCAGTATTTT. This sequence encodes CASRLAGGSTDTQYF. The V and J genes are TRBV6-2 or TRBV6-3 and TRBJ2-3, with 12 bases aligning to TRBD2. The CDR3 consists of 15 residues. Germline-derived CDR1 and CDR2 are MNHEY and SVGEGT. V trimming: 6 bases; J trimming: 2 bases; junction bases outside the gene matches: 3.

As concerns this clonotype: One base away lies a much larger clone, so this may be a sequencing read error. The chain links TRBV11-2 to TRBJ2-3; 9 bases match TRBD2. The CDR3 length is 15 residues. Looked up from germline, CDR1 is SGHAT and CDR2 is FQNNGV. The CDR3 region has the DNA TGTGCCAGCAGCTTATATAGCGGGAGCCAATATACGCAGTGTTTT. This translates into CASSLYSGSQYTQCF.

The sample holds a few counts of this clonotype. CDR3 in amino acids: CASSTMTSGRPNEQFF. CDR3 in DNA: TGTGCCAGTAGTACGATGACTAGCGGGAGACCCAATGAGCAGTTCTTC. The rearrangement uses TRBV19 and TRBJ2-1, with 12 bases fitting TRBD2. Per the germline V gene, CDR1 is LNHDA and CDR2 is SQIVND (reference sequence). With 4 bases clipped from V and 6 bases from J, the junction kept 7 bases outside the gene matches. The CDR3 has 16 amino acids. Variable domain in full (rest from reference TRBV19 and TRBJ2-1): DGGITQSPKYLFRKEGQNVTLSCEQNLNHDAMYWYRQDPGQGLRLIYYSQIVNDFQKGDIAEGYSVSREKKESFPLTVTSAQKNPTAFYLCASSTMTSGRPNEQFFGPGTRLTVL.

This clonotype was counted ten times or more. The chain uses TRBV29-1 and TRBJ2-2; no definite D call. Trimming left V 2 bases short and J 1 base short, with 8 bases between. The CDR3 has 14 residues. The germline V gene encodes CDR1 SQVTM and CDR2 ANQGSEA. CDR3 bases: TGCAGCGTTGAATGGGCCTGGAACACCGGGGAGCTGTTTTTT. Translating gives CSVEWAWNTGELFF.

There are many counts of this clonotype. The chain carries TRBV29-1 and TRBJ1-5; tentatively, D is TRBD1 (5 bases). Trimming stripped 6 bases from V and 1 base from J, with 10 bases between. Germline V CDR1 and CDR2: SQVTM, ANQGSEA. The CDR3 sequence is 13 residues long. In DNA form, the CDR3 reads TGCAGCGTATCGTGGGACAGCAATCAGCCCCAGCATTTT. It yields the protein CSVSWDSNQPQHF.

The table lists this clonotype with a few counts. The chain has TRBV6-2 or TRBV6-3 and TRBJ2-3; D perhaps matches TRBD2 (7 bases). Germline values: CDR1 MNHEY, CDR2 SVGEGT. The germline V and J ends were trimmed by 6 bases and 2 bases, with 15 bases remaining between them. The CDR3 is 15 amino acids. CDR3 in amino acids: CASSPGGRLTDTQYF. The DNA of the CDR3 is TGTGCCAGCAGCCCCGGGGGGCGGCTCACAGATACGCAGTATTTT.

Remarks on this clonotype: A much larger clone differs from this one at a single base, so this may be a read error. The chain has TRBV4-3 and TRBJ2-2; TRBD2 is a possible D gene (5 bases). This CDR3 has 14 residues. Per germline, CDR1 LGHNA and CDR2 YSLEER. The CDR3 loop reads CASSQEGFLGEPFF. As DNA, the CDR3 is TGCGCCAGCAGCCAAGAAGGTTTCCTCGGGGAGCCGTTTTTT.

V usage is TRBV5-5 and J usage is TRBJ1-1; no definite D call. Germline V gene sequence: CDR1 SGHKS, CDR2 YYEKEE (reference sequence). The length of the CDR3 is 13 residues. The ends were cut back, 0 bases at V and 5 bases at J, with 8 bases in the middle. For the CDR3, the DNA is TGTGCCAGCAGCTTGGAATCCCATACTGAAGCTTTCTTT. This sequence encodes CASSLESHTEAFF.

The chain joins TRBV5-1 to TRBJ2-1; no clear D. The CDR3 is 13 residues long. The V end was cut by 2 bases, the J end by 9 bases, with 12 bases between. Germline CDR1 and CDR2: SGHRS and YFSETQ. In nucleotides, the CDR3 is TGCGCCAGCAGCTTAGCACGAGAAGGTGAGCAGTTCTTC. It encodes CASSLAREGEQFF.

On this clonotype itself: A much larger clone differs from this one at a single base, so this may be a read error. The CDR3 is CASSLGGINTGELFF. CDR3 nucleotide sequence: TGTGCCAGCAGCCTCGGGGGGATAAACACCGGGGAGCTGTTTTTT. The rearrangement uses TRBV13 and TRBJ2-2, with 7 nucleotides matching TRBD2. CDR1 is PRHDT and CDR2 is FYEKMQ in the germline V gene (reference sequence). J lost 2 bases, V lost 5 bases, and 5 bases had no gene match. The CDR3 length is 15 residues.

The table lists this clonotype with many counts. The chain uses TRBV10-3 and TRBJ2-1; D unclear. V lost 3 bases, J lost 9 bases, and 9 bases lay in between. The CDR3 spans 12 residues. CDR1 and CDR2 from the germline V gene are ENHRY and SYGVKD. The CDR3 DNA reads TGTGCCATCAGTGAACGGTCCCGTGAGCAGTTCTTC. The encoded protein is CAISERSREQFF.